This T cell receptor beta chain was sequenced for a study of metastatic and nonmetastatic thyroid tumors. As for the study in general: Repertoires from malignant and benign thyroid patients were compared across blood and tumor or nodule tissue. Findings and limits, study-wide: Malignant thyroid tumors reportedly exceeded benign nodules significantly in TCR beta diversity, with the difference appearing in blood and tumor.

Authors' methods: In papillary thyroid cancer, a distant-metastasis classifier was built using CDR3 differences across clinicopathological groups. TCRdb ran MiXCR on the PCR reads. These V and J calls derive from TCRdb rather than the authors' analysis. The sample lists about 5,700 clones; more than 25% were seen once. The germline gives CDR1 MDHEN, CDR2 SYDVKM. After removal of 7 bases from V and 0 bases from J, the junction contained 6 bases not matched to a gene. This CDR3 region has 15 residues. All patients reached thyroid surgery having received no treatment beforehand. This clone was counted only a few times. Antigen unknown.

The sequence was obtained from a female donor with papillary thyroid cancer or a benign thyroid nodule (not recorded which). Some clones in this sample may be carry-over from other donors' samples. The chain carries TRBV28 and TRBJ2-7, with 10 nucleotides matching TRBD2. The sequencing sample was made of adjacent normal tissue. The chain's CDR3 is CASTSSSGSSYEQYF. The CDR3 DNA sequence: TGTGCCAGCACCTCCTCTAGCGGGAGCTCCTACGAGCAGTACTTC.